The clone carrying this TCR beta chain was recorded only once. Its antigen is undetermined. This record belongs to a study of shared clonotypes between healthy human individuals. Study-level results: The naive CD4 repertoires of several donors were compared, and around 5% of clonotypes were shared.

Only CD45RO-negative cells positively selected for CCR7 counted as naive CD8 cells, so terminally differentiated effector memory CD45RA+ cells were excluded. Germline V lookup: CDR1 LNHDA, CDR2 SQIVND (reference sequence). Trimming cost V 1 base and J 8 bases; bases outside gene matches: 9. CDR3 length: 16 amino acids. Each subset's genomic DNA was shared equally among a number of immunoSEQ plates. Sorted subsets were amplified in replicate PCRs using 200 ng DNA, approximately 30,000 T cell genomes. Profiling relied on immunoSEQ multiplex PCR, and the TCRdb table lists in-frame clones only, not all of them. The sample consists of more than 2 million clones, over 85% of them appearing once.

This receptor was taken from a man in his late teens or twenties in good health. Material: naive CD8+ T cells sorted from blood. The rearrangement joins TRBV19 to TRBJ2-1; 9 bases align to TRBD1. The chain's CDR3 is CASSIGRDRALDEQFF. As DNA, the CDR3 is TGTGCCAGTAGTATAGGTCGGGACAGGGCTCTCGATGAGCAGTTCTTC.